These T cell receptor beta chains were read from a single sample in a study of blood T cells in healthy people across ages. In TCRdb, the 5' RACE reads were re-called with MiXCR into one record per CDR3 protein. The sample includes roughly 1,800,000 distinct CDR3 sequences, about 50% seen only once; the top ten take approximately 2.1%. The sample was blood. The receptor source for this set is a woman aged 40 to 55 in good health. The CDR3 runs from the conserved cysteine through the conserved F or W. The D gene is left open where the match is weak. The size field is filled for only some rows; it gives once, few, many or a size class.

CDR3nt: TGTGCCACCACTGAAGGAGTGGCCAAAAACATTCAGTACTTT
CDR3aa: CATTEGVAKNIQYF
j_gene: TRBJ2-4
d_gene: .
v_gene: TRBV15
abundance: .

CDR3nt: TGTGCCAGCAGCCCATCACTAGCGGGGAGGGGGGAGCAGTACTTC
CDR3aa: CASSPSLAGRGEQYF
j_gene: TRBJ2-4
d_gene: TRBD2
v_gene: TRBV7-2
abundance: .

CDR3nt: TGCAGCGTTTCGTATGGTACGCAGTATTTT
CDR3aa: CSVSYGTQYF
j_gene: TRBJ2-3
d_gene: .
v_gene: TRBV29-1
abundance: .

CDR3nt: TGTGCCAGCAGGGGACAGGGGGCTGCGGGCGAGCAGTACTTC
CDR3aa: CASRGQGAAGEQYF
j_gene: TRBJ2-7
d_gene: TRBD1
v_gene: TRBV6-5
abundance: .

CDR3nt: TGTGCCAGCAGTAGAAGGACAGGAGGAGGAGAAAAACTGTTTTTT
CDR3aa: CASSRRTGGGEKLFF
j_gene: TRBJ1-4
d_gene: TRBD1
v_gene: TRBV6-2/TRBV6-3
abundance: .

CDR3nt: TGTGCCAGCAGCGTAGGGGGGACCTACACAGATACGCAGTATTTT
CDR3aa: CASSVGGTYTDTQYF
j_gene: TRBJ2-3
d_gene: .
v_gene: TRBV9
abundance: few

CDR3nt: TGCGCCAGCAGCTTCCCCGCGGAGACCCAGTACTTC
CDR3aa: CASSFPAETQYF
j_gene: TRBJ2-5
d_gene: .
v_gene: TRBV5-1
abundance: few

CDR3nt: TGTGCCAGCAGCCTCCGGATTGGTGGGACAGATACGCAGTATTTT
CDR3aa: CASSLRIGGTDTQYF
j_gene: TRBJ2-3
d_gene: .
v_gene: TRBV3-1
abundance: .

CDR3nt: TGTGCTAGCAGCTTAGATTCGGGGCGAGAGACCCAGTACTTC
CDR3aa: CASSLDSGRETQYF
j_gene: TRBJ2-5
d_gene: .
v_gene: TRBV7-7
abundance: .

CDR3nt: TGTGCCAGCAGTGAACGGGGGCGCGGGGTGTACGAGCAGTACTTC
CDR3aa: CASSERGRGVYEQYF
j_gene: TRBJ2-7
d_gene: .
v_gene: TRBV25-1
abundance: .

CDR3nt: TGTGCCAGCAGTCCCCGTCTAGCGGGGTTAGCCAAAAACATTCAGTACTTC
CDR3aa: CASSPRLAGLAKNIQYF
j_gene: TRBJ2-4
d_gene: TRBD2
v_gene: TRBV28
abundance: .

CDR3nt: TGCAGTGCCCTCACACCCTACGAGCAGTACTTC
CDR3aa: CSALTPYEQYF
j_gene: TRBJ2-7
d_gene: .
v_gene: TRBV20-1
abundance: .

CDR3nt: TGTGCCAGCACGCGGACAGGGTACGAGCAGTTCTTC
CDR3aa: CASTRTGYEQFF
j_gene: TRBJ2-1
d_gene: TRBD1
v_gene: TRBV28
abundance: .

CDR3nt: TGCAGTGCTAGGGGGGACAGGGGGCGAATCGAGCAGTACTTC
CDR3aa: CSARGDRGRIEQYF
j_gene: TRBJ2-7
d_gene: TRBD1
v_gene: TRBV20-1
abundance: few

CDR3nt: TGTGCCAGCAGTTTAAGGAACCCGGTCAATGAGCAGTTCTTC
CDR3aa: CASSLRNPVNEQFF
j_gene: TRBJ2-1
d_gene: .
v_gene: TRBV28
abundance: few

CDR3nt: TGTGCCAGCCTGGGACAAGATACAAGAGGGGGCTACACCTTC
CDR3aa: CASLGQDTRGGYTF
j_gene: TRBJ1-2
d_gene: .
v_gene: TRBV18
abundance: .

CDR3nt: TGTGCCAGCAGTTTTCTCGGGACAGAACAAGAGACCCAGTACTTC
CDR3aa: CASSFLGTEQETQYF
j_gene: TRBJ2-5
d_gene: TRBD1
v_gene: TRBV27
abundance: .

CDR3nt: TGCGCCAGCAGCCAAGATTCGGGGGTCCGTATCTACGAGCAGTACTTC
CDR3aa: CASSQDSGVRIYEQYF
j_gene: TRBJ2-7
d_gene: .
v_gene: TRBV4-1
abundance: .

CDR3nt: TGTGCCAGCAGGTTCGGGGTGACTGAAGCTTTCTTT
CDR3aa: CASRFGVTEAFF
j_gene: TRBJ1-1
d_gene: .
v_gene: TRBV12-3/TRBV12-4
abundance: few

CDR3nt: TGTGCCAGCAGTGAGACAGGGGTGGCCAAAAGCATTCAGTACTTC
CDR3aa: CASSETGVAKSIQYF
j_gene: TRBJ2-4
d_gene: TRBD1
v_gene: TRBV12-3/TRBV12-4
abundance: .

CDR3nt: TGTGCCAGCGGGGACAGATCAGCGGGTGAGCAGTTCTTC
CDR3aa: CASGDRSAGEQFF
j_gene: TRBJ2-1
d_gene: .
v_gene: TRBV6-5
abundance: .

CDR3nt: TGTGCCAGCAGTCCCAGAGGACAGGGGGCGGTTGGCTACACCTTC
CDR3aa: CASSPRGQGAVGYTF
j_gene: TRBJ1-2
d_gene: TRBD1
v_gene: TRBV27
abundance: few

CDR3nt: TGTGCCAGCTCCGTGGGGGGGGGACCTTTGACCCAGTACTTC
CDR3aa: CASSVGGGPLTQYF
j_gene: TRBJ2-5
d_gene: TRBD2
v_gene: TRBV7-2
abundance: .

CDR3nt: TGCAGTGCTAGTAAGACAGGAGGTCTGGGCTACACCTTC
CDR3aa: CSASKTGGLGYTF
j_gene: TRBJ1-2
d_gene: .
v_gene: TRBV20-1
abundance: few